This TCR beta chain appears in the sequencing data of a study of blood T cell repertoires in COVID-19. Produced via immunoSEQ multiplex PCR; TCRdb's table is partial and in-frame only. This table holds 250,000 or so clones, around 90% found once. This CDR3 has 16 residues. Germline lookup yields CDR1 GTSNPN and CDR2 SVGIG (reference sequence). V lost 2 bases and J lost 6; bases outside the gene matches: 11. The chain joins TRBV30 to TRBJ2-1; 9 positions match TRBD2. Sequencing was performed on peripheral blood. The TCR was taken from a woman in her 40s who had recovered from COVID-19. The CDR3 region has the DNA TGTGCCTGGAGTCCCGCACCGGGACTAGCTTCCAATGAGCAGTTCTTC. This encodes CAWSPAPGLASNEQFF.